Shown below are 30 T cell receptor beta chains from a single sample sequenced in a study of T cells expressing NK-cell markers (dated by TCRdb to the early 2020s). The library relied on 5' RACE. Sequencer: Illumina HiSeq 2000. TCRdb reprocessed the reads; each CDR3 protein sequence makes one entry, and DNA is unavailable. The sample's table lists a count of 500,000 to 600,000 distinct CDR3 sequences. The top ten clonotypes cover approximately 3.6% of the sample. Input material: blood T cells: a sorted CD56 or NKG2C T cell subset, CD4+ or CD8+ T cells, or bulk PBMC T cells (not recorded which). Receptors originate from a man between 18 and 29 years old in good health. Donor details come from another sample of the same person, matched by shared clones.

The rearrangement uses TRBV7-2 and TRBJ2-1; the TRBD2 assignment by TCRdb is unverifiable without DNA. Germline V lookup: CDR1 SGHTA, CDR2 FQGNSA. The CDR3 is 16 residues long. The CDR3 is CASSLTSGGIYNEQFF. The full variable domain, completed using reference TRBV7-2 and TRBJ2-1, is GAGVSQSPSNKVTEKGKDVELRCDPISGHTALYWYRQSLGQGLEFLIYFQGNSAPDKSGLPSDRFSAERTGGSVSTLTIQRTQQEDSAVYLCASSLTSGGIYNEQFFGPGTRLTVL.

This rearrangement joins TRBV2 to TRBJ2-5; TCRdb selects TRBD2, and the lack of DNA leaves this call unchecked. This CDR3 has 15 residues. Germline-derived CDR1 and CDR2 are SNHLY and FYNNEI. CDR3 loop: CASSGWRDEVETQYF.

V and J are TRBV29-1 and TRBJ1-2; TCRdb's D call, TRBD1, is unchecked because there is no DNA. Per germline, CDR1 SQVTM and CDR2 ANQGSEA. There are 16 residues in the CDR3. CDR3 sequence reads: CSVEDPRDRGGYGYTF.

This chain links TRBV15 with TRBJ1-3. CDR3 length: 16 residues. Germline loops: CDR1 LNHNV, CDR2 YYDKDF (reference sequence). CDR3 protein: CATSRTSGAVGNTIYF.

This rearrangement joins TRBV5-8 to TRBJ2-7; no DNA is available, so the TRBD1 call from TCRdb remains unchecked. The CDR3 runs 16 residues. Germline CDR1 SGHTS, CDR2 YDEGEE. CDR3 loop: CASSSLPGQGSYEQYF.

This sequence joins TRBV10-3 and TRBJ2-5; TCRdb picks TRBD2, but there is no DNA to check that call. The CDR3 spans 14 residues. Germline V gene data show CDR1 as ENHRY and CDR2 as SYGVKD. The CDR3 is CAISPGLVGETQYF.

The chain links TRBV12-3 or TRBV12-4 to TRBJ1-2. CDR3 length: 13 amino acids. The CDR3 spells CASSGLSSLGYTF.

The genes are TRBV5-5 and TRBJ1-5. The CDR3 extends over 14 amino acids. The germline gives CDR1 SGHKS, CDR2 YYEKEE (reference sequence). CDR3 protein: CASSLDQQNQPQHF.

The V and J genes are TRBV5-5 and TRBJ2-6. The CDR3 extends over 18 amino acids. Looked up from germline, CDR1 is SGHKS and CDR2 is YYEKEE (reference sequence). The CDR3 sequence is CASSLAGISYSGANVLTF.

The CDR3 region is CASSPHTTNEKLFF. The V call is TRBV11-2, the J call TRBJ1-4. This CDR3 has 14 amino acids. CDR1 and CDR2 (germline): SGHAT, FQNNGV.

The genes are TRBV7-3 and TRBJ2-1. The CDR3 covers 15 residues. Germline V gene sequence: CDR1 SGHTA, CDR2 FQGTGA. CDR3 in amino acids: CASSLDPTTNNEQFF.

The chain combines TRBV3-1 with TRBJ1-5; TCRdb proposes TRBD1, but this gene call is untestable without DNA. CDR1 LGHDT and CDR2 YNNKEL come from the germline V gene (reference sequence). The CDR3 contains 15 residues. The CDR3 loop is CASSQAGGINQPQHF.

The CDR3 is CASSFPLLAGGFTDTQYF. V and J are TRBV11-2 and TRBJ2-3; the TCRdb D gene call, TRBD2, has no DNA to confirm it. This CDR3 has 18 residues. Germline lookup yields CDR1 SGHAT and CDR2 FQNNGV. The whole variable domain, filled in from reference TRBV11-2 and TRBJ2-3, reads EAGVAQSPRYKIIEKRQSVAFWCNPISGHATLYWYQQILGQGPKLLIQFQNNGVVDDSQLPKDRFSAERLKGVDSTLKIQPAKLEDSAVYLCASSFPLLAGGFTDTQYFGPGTRLTVL.

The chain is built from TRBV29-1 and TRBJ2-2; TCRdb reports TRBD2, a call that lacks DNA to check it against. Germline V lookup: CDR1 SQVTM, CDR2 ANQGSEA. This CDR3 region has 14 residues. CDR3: CSVFPHSGTGELFF.

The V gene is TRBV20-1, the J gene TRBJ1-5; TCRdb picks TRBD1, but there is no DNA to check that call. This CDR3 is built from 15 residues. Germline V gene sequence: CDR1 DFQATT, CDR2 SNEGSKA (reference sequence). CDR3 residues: CSANYRGRGNQPQHF.

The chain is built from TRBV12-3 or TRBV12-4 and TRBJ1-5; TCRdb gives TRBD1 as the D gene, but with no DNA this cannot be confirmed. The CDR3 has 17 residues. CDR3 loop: CASSSGTGGGYNQPQHF.

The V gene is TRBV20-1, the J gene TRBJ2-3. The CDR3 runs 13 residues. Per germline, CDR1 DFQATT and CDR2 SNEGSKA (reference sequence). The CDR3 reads CSARPLGADTQYF.

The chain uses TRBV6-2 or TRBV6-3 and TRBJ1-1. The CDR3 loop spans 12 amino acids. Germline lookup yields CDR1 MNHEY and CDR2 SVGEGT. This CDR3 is CASRRQATEAFF.

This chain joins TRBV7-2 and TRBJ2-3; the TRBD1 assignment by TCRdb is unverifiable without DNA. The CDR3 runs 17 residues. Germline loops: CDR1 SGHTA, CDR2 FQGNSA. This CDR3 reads CASSLAVPGQVQDTQYF.

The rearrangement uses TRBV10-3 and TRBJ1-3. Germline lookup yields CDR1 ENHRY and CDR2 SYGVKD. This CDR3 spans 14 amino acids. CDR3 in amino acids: CAIRTEYSGNTIYF.

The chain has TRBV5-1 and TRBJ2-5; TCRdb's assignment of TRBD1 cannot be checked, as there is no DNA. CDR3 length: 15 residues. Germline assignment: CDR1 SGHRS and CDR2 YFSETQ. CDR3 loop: CASSSNGQGQETQYF.

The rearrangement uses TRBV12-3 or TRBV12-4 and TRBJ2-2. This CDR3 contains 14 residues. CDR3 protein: CASSLALLSGELFF.

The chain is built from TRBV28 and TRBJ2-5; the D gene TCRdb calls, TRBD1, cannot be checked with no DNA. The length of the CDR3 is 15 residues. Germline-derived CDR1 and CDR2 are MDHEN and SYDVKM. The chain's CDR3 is CASSSRGPGRETQYF.

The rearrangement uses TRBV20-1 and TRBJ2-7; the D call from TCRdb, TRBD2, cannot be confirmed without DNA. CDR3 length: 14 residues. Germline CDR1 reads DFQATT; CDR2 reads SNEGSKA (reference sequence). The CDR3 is CSASLGQKNYEQYF.

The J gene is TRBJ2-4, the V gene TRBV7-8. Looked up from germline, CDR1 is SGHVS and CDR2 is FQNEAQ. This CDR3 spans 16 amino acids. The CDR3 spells CASSLGGFLAKNIQYF.

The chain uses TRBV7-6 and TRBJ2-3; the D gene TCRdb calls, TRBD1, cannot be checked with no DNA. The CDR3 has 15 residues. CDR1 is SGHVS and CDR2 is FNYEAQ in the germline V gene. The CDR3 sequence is CASSLEAYRGDTQYF.

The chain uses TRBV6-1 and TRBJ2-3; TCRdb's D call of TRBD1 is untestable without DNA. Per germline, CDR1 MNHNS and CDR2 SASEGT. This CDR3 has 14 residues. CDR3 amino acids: CASSEIGATDTQYF.

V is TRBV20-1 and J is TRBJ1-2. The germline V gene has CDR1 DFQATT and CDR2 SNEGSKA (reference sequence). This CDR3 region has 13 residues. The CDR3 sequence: CSAREGRRFGYTF.

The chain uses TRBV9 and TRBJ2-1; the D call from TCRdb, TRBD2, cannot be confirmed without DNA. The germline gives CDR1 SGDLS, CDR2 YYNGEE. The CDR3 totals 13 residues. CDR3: CASSVGVAGEQFF.

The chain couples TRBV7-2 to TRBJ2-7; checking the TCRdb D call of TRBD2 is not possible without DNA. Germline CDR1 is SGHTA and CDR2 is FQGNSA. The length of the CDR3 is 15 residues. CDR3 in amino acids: CASSLGFVSVYEQYF.